This TCR beta chain was observed in a study of CD8 T cells in Susac syndrome. The CDR3 runs to 17 residues. The germline CDR1 and CDR2 sequences are SQVTM and ANQGSEA. The V gene end was trimmed by 0 bases and the J gene end by 8 bases; junction bases not matched to a gene: 13. After extraction with the RNeasy kit, roughly 0.45 to 1 ug of the RNA was reverse transcribed using random hexamers. MiXCR, applied by TCRdb to the immunoSEQ multiplex PCR reads, yields one record per CDR3 protein. The sample lists roughly 76,000 distinct CDR3 sequences; approximately 93% were seen once. What was sequenced was CD8+ T cells from PBMCs. The chain links TRBV29-1 to TRBJ1-2, with 12 bases aligning to TRBD1. This sequence originates from a human donor with Susac syndrome. The CDR3 DNA follows: TGCAGCGTTGAAGATTCCGGGACAGGGGGCGTAGTGTGGGGCTACACCTTC. Protein product: CSVEDSGTGGVVWGYTF.